Listed below are T cell receptor beta chains from one sample, sequenced in a study of cytomegalovirus exposure and HLA in healthy donors. Produced via immunoSEQ multiplex PCR; TCRdb's table is partial and in-frame only. The sample yields roughly 130,000 clones, roughly 80% seen once. The sequenced material came from PBMCs. These receptor sequences come from a man younger than 30 in good health and CMV-seronegative. The conserved cysteine and the conserved F or W are not part of the CDR3 here. The order of the fields is J gene, V gene, CDR3 protein.

TRBJ1-2	TRBV30	AWRRAGGYT
TRBJ2-2	TRBV7-2	ASSLMSLQGVANTGELF
TRBJ2-1	TRBV7-8	ASSLVGGGYYNEQF
TRBJ1-4	TRBV19	ASSREVATNEKLF
TRBJ1-2	TRBV19	ASRKLYYGYT
TRBJ1-6	TRBV5-6	ASSPTVGHSPLH
TRBJ2-5	TRBV7-9	ASSYPTSGDIQETQY
TRBJ1-2	TRBV30	AWSVQGQGGGYT
TRBJ2-2	TRBV15	ATSRDWARTNTGELF
TRBJ2-3	TRBV6-5	ASSSLRLAAADTQY
TRBJ1-2	TRBV5-4	ASSLDRWAGERDGYT
TRBJ2-7	TRBV2	ASRPRDEGGAYEQY
TRBJ2-1	TRBV27	ASSLGGREQF
TRBJ2-2	TRBV5-1	ASSLSVGVRELF
TRBJ2-3	TRBV25-1	ASSESPMGAGVTDTQY
TRBJ2-5	TRBV18	ASSLGTEQETQY
TRBJ1-1	TRBV6-1	ASSGTDLMNTEAF
TRBJ1-6	TRBV19	ASTVDRIYNSPLH
.	TRBV6-6	ASSYWDRGSYEQY
TRBJ1-1	TRBV7-6	ASRNTGNTEAF
TRBJ2-1	TRBV7-6	ASSLAMGRGTDEQF
TRBJ2-7	TRBV6-6	ASAHTQGAREQY